Sequencing of this T cell receptor (beta chain) was carried out in a study of cytomegalovirus exposure and HLA in healthy donors. Study outcomes and limitations: Immune exposure was documented only through CMV serostatus.

It was with 60 Vbeta and 13 Jbeta primers that the PCR ran. The method was immunoSEQ multiplex PCR; TCRdb's version includes in-frame clones alone and lacks a portion of them. The data hold 100,000 or so clones, with around 85% observed a single time. Points on this clone: No antigen is known for it.

Sequences were obtained from PBMCs. This clonotype was obtained from a man younger than 35 in good health and CMV-seronegative.

This CDR3 is CASSLGPADNEQFF. The DNA of the CDR3 is TGTGCCAGCAGCTTGGGACCCGCGGACAATGAGCAGTTCTTC. The V and J genes are TRBV5-4 and TRBJ2-1; no firm D call. CDR3 length equals 14 residues. V lost 0 bases to trimming and J lost 5 bases, with 9 bases between them. The germline gives CDR1 SGHNT, CDR2 YYREEE (reference sequence).